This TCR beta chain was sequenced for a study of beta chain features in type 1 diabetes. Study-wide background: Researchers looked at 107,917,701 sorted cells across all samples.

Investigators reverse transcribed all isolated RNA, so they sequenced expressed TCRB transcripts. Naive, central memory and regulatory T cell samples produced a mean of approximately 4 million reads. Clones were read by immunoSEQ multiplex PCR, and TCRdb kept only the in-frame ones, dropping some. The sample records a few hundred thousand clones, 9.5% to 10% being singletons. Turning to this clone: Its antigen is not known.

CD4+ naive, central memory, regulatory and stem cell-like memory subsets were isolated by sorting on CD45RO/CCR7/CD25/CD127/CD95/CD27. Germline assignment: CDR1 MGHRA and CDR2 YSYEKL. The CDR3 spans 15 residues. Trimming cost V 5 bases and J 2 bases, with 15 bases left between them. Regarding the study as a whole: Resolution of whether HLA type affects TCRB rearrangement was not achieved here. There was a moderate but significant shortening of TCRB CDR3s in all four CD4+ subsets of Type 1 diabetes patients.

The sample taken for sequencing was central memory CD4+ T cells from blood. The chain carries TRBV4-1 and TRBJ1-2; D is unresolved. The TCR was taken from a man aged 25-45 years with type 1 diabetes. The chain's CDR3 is CASSFPPAGNYGYTF. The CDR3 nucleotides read TGCGCCAGCAGCTTCCCCCCAGCCGGGAACTATGGCTACACCTTC.